These 22 T cell receptor beta chains originate from one sample sequenced in a study of blood T cell repertoires in COVID-19. Here immunoSEQ multiplex PCR was the method, and the copy in TCRdb shows in-frame clones only, minus some. Of 250,000 to 350,000 clones in the sample, 70% to 90% were seen once. Material: peripheral blood. The origin of the receptors is a woman aged 45-65 years with COVID-19, enrolled during active disease.

The chain is built from TRBV5-5 and TRBJ2-2; 8 bases line up with TRBD1. Germline V lookup: CDR1 SGHKS, CDR2 YYEKEE (reference sequence). With 6 bases clipped from V and 1 base from J, the junction kept 5 bases outside the gene matches. The CDR3 sequence is 15 residues long. The CDR3 protein is CASIRTGQNTGELFF. CDR3 nucleotides: TGTGCCAGCATTAGGACAGGGCAGAACACCGGGGAGCTGTTTTTT. Full variable domain (rest looked up from reference TRBV5-5 and TRBJ2-2): DAGVTQSPTHLIKTRGQQVTLRCSPISGHKSVSWYQQVLGQGPQFIFQYYEKEERGRGNFPDRFSARQFPNYSSELNVNALLLGDSALYLCASIRTGQNTGELFFGEGSRLTVL.

The CDR3 here is CSADRDTEAFF. Written as DNA, the CDR3 is TGCAGCGCTGACAGGGACACTGAAGCTTTCTTT. V and J are TRBV29-1 and TRBJ1-1, with 7 positions matching TRBD1. With V trimmed by 7 bases and J by 3 bases, 2 bases remained unmatched. Germline V gives CDR1 SQVTM, CDR2 ANQGSEA. This CDR3 is built from 11 residues.

This chain uses TRBV9 with TRBJ2-7, with unresolved D. The CDR3 consists of 15 residues. Germline CDR1 and CDR2: SGDLS and YYNGEE. Trimming removed 4 bases from V and 3 bases from J, with 17 bases in between. The CDR3 loop is CASSKESRVLYEQYF. Here the CDR3 DNA reads TGTGCCAGCAGCAAGGAGAGCCGAGTCCTCTACGAGCAGTACTTC. Together with reference TRBV9 and TRBJ2-7, the CDR3 gives the full variable domain: DSGVTQTPKHLITATGQRVTLRCSPRSGDLSVYWYQQSLDQGLQFLIQYYNGEERAKGNILERFSAQQFPDLHSELNLSSLELGDSALYFCASSKESRVLYEQYFGPGTRLTVT.

J is TRBJ2-7 and V is TRBV29-1; 11 bases are a match to TRBD1. This CDR3 is built from 16 residues. CDR1 is SQVTM and CDR2 is ANQGSEA in the germline V gene. V shed 1 base and J 3 bases; nucleotides not matched to a gene: 8. The CDR3 region is CSVEVGGTGGIYEQYF. For the CDR3, the DNA is TGCAGCGTTGAAGTAGGCGGGACAGGGGGTATCTACGAGCAGTACTTC.

The chain links TRBV30 to TRBJ2-1, with 9 bases aligning to TRBD2. V was pared by 5 bases and J by 2 bases, with 7 bases of the junction left unmatched. Germline loops: CDR1 GTSNPN, CDR2 SVGIG (reference sequence). CDR3 length equals 15 residues. CDR3 sequence (DNA): TGTGCCTGGGGCCGACTAGCGGCAACCTACAATGAGCAGTTCTTC. It codes for CAWGRLAATYNEQFF.

A single count supports this clone. The V call is TRBV6-5, the J call TRBJ2-2; the D is unclear. The CDR3 has 11 residues. Germline CDR1 reads MNHEY; CDR2 reads SVGAGI. Trimming shortened V by 7 bases and J by 8 bases, and 8 bases separated the two germline ends. CDR3 sequence: CASTPGGELFF. The CDR3 DNA follows: TGTGCCAGCACCCCCGGGGGGGAGCTGTTTTTT.

This clone was picked up one time. The CDR3 bases are TGCAGCGTTGAGGCGGGGCACGAGCAGTACTTC. Translation: CSVEAGHEQYF. The genes are TRBV29-1 and TRBJ2-7; perhaps TRBD2 as D (6 bases). The CDR3 contains 11 residues. CDR1 is SQVTM and CDR2 is ANQGSEA in the germline V gene. Trimming shortened V by 3 bases and J by 5 bases, and 8 bases separated the two germline ends.

Note on this clone: One end of the junction does not line up with germline, which may come from a read error. This chain joins TRBV3-1 (or the pseudogene TRBV3-2) and TRBJ1-1; 9 bases are shared with TRBD1. Germline loops: CDR1 LGHDT, CDR2 YNNKEL (reference sequence). The CDR3 is 15 residues long. The CDR3 loop is CASTQTGGAGTEAFF. The CDR3 DNA reads as TGTGCCAGCACCCAAACAGGGGGCGCGGGTACTGAAGCTTTCTTT.

J is TRBJ2-7 and V is TRBV11-2; 9 bases line up with TRBD2. The CDR3 covers 17 residues. With V trimmed by 2 bases and J by 1 base, 9 bases remained unmatched. From germline, CDR1 is SGHAT and CDR2 FQNNGV. CDR3 protein: CASSLSSSGIFSYEQYF. The DNA of the CDR3 is TGTGCCAGCAGCTTATCGTCTAGCGGGATCTTTTCCTACGAGCAGTACTTC.

The V call is TRBV30, the J call TRBJ1-3; tentative D call: TRBD1 (5 bases). The CDR3 length is 13 residues. Germline values: CDR1 GTSNPN, CDR2 SVGIG (reference sequence). V gave up 7 bases and J gave up 2 bases, with 12 bases separating them. The CDR3 sequence is CASQGFAGNTIYF. In nucleotides, the CDR3 is TGTGCCTCCCAGGGATTTGCTGGAAACACCATATATTTT.

This chain's CDR3 is CSAIDRPTKAFF. The CDR3, as DNA: TGCAGCGCCATTGACAGACCCACCAAGGCTTTCTTT. J is TRBJ1-1 and V is TRBV29-1, with D perhaps TRBD1 (5 bases). CDR1 is SQVTM and CDR2 is ANQGSEA in the germline V gene. The CDR3 sequence is 12 residues long. Trimming took 7 bases from V and 11 from J, leaving 20 bases between them.

The chain uses TRBV10-3 and TRBJ1-1, with D perhaps matching TRBD1 (5 bases). The V and J ends lost 4 bases and 4 bases respectively, with 16 bases between them. Germline lookup yields CDR1 ENHRY and CDR2 SYGVKD. This CDR3 region has 15 residues. The CDR3 region is CAISGGSGSGTEAFF. As DNA, the CDR3 is TGTGCCATCAGTGGGGGCTCCGGGTCGGGCACTGAAGCTTTCTTT.

This chain links TRBV24-1 with TRBJ1-2; 7 nucleotides align to TRBD1. V lost 5 bases, J lost 3 bases, and 14 bases stayed unmatched. The CDR3 has 17 residues. Germline V gene data show CDR1 as KGHDR and CDR2 as SFDVKD. The CDR3 DNA reads as TGTGCCACCAGTGGATGGGACAGTGGCCTAGGGCACTATGGCTACACCTTC. Translating gives CATSGWDSGLGHYGYTF.

This clone is a singleton in its sample. This rearrangement joins TRBV30 to TRBJ1-2; D unclear. Germline V gene data show CDR1 as GTSNPN and CDR2 as SVGIG (reference sequence). V lost 2 bases to trimming and J lost 8 bases, with 15 bases between them. The CDR3 is 13 amino acids. CDR3 region: CAWSPPGFLGYTF. The DNA for the CDR3 is TGTGCCTGGAGTCCACCGGGGTTTTTGGGCTACACCTTC. Complete variable domain (other parts from reference TRBV30 and TRBJ1-2): SQTIHQWPATLVQPVGSPLSLECTVEGTSNPNLYWYRQAAGRGLQLLFYSVGIGQISSEVPQNLSASRPQDRQFILSSKKLLLSDSGFYLCAWSPPGFLGYTFGSGTRLTVV.

CDR3 region: CASSLFGALAGGINEQFF. The CDR3 DNA is TGTGCCAGCAGCCTCTTCGGGGCCCTAGCGGGGGGAATCAATGAGCAGTTCTTC. The rearrangement joins TRBV7-2 to TRBJ2-1; 11 bases line up with TRBD2. Germline V gives CDR1 SGHTA, CDR2 FQGNSA. The CDR3 is made up of 18 amino acids. V lost 5 bases, J lost 6 bases, and 15 bases stayed unmatched.

This chain joins TRBV7-3 and TRBJ2-1, with D maybe TRBD2 (5 bases). The CDR3 runs to 17 residues. The V end was cut by 0 bases, the J end by 6 bases, with 18 bases between. The germline V gene encodes CDR1 SGHTA and CDR2 FQGTGA. Here the CDR3 reads CASSLTVSAGGTNEQFF. CDR3 bases: TGTGCCAGCAGCTTAACGGTGTCGGCAGGAGGTACCAATGAGCAGTTCTTC.

Only one count was recorded for this clone. The rearrangement links TRBV27 to TRBJ2-7; a weak D match, TRBD1 (5 bases). The length of the CDR3 is 13 residues. V was cut by 0 bases and J by 2 bases, with 5 bases left in between. CDR1 and CDR2 from the germline V gene are MNHEY and SMNVEV (reference sequence). CDR3 sequence: CASSLSQAYEQYF. The CDR3 nucleotides are TGTGCCAGCAGTTTATCACAGGCCTACGAGCAGTACTTC.

The rearrangement uses TRBV20-1 and TRBJ2-7; D not resolved. Trimming shortened V by 6 bases and J by 5 bases, and 11 bases separated the two germline ends. The CDR3 sequence is 11 residues long. CDR1 DFQATT and CDR2 SNEGSKA come from the germline V gene (reference sequence). Here the CDR3 reads CSASRSDEQYF. CDR3 nucleotides: TGCAGTGCGTCCAGGTCCGACGAGCAGTACTTC.

Comment on this clone: The conserved closing phenylalanine or tryptophan is absent in this CDR3, likely reflecting a read error. The DNA is left out, because the CDR3 cannot be placed on it with certainty; the CDR3 is given as TCRdb lists it. The chain employs TRBV3-1 (or the pseudogene TRBV3-2) and TRBJ1-2; TRBD1, as called in the table, went unchecked against the DNA. The CDR3 spans 11 residues, counting both ends. CDR1 is LGHDT and CDR2 is YNNKEL in the germline V gene (reference sequence). CDR3 amino acids: CASSQGVAFRL.

This chain uses TRBV14 with TRBJ2-1; 7 nucleotides align to TRBD2. Germline V gene sequence: CDR1 SGHDN, CDR2 FVKESK. The CDR3 has 16 amino acids. J gave up 6 bases and V 1 base, and 9 bases lay outside the gene matches. CDR3 DNA sequence: TGTGCCAGCAGCCAAGGAGGTGGGACTATCGTCAATGAGCAGTTCTTC. Protein sequence: CASSQGGGTIVNEQFF.

The chain is built from TRBV11-3 and TRBJ2-2; no clear D. CDR1 and CDR2 (germline): SGHNT, YENEEA. Trimming removed 4 bases at V and 4 bases at J, with 10 bases between. The CDR3 has 14 residues. CDR3 protein: CASSSARSTGELFF. In DNA, the CDR3 is TGTGCCAGCAGCTCCGCCCGGAGCACCGGGGAGCTGTTTTTT.

V and J are TRBV7-2 and TRBJ2-1; no clear D. The CDR3 has 15 residues. The germline gives CDR1 SGHTA, CDR2 FQGNSA. V gave up 4 bases and J gave up 0 bases, with 10 bases separating them. The DNA of the CDR3 is TGTGCCAGCAGCTCATACAGAGCCTCCTACAATGAGCAGTTCTTC. This gives the protein CASSSYRASYNEQFF.